These 12 T cell receptor beta chains were all obtained from the same sample, sequenced in a study of OX40 agonist ivuxolimab in advanced cancers. TCRdb keeps only in-frame clones here, not all; method: immunoSEQ multiplex PCR. The sample yields about 79,000 clones, about nine tenths seen once. The specimen was CD4+ or CD8+ T cells sorted from blood, collected in a trial of the OX40 agonist ivuxolimab. The receptors here all came from an adult with an advanced solid tumor such as melanoma, head and neck, liver or kidney cancer.

V usage is TRBV6-1 and J usage is TRBJ1-6; no reliable D call. This CDR3 comprises 15 residues. Trimming cost V 7 bases and J 0 bases, with 10 bases left between them. In germline, CDR1 is MNHNS, CDR2 SASEGT. The CDR3 region has the DNA TGTGCCAGCATACAAGGGAGCTCCTATAATTCACCCCTCCACTTT. This translates into CASIQGSSYNSPLHF.

V gene TRBV18 combines with J gene TRBJ1-6; D is unresolved. This CDR3 contains 15 residues. Deletions cut 2 bases from V and 0 bases from J, with 5 bases between. Germline CDR1 is KGHSH and CDR2 is LQKENI. CDR3 sequence (DNA): TGTGCCAGCTCACCAACGGGCTCCTATAATTCACCCCTCCACTTT. Protein sequence: CASSPTGSYNSPLHF.

The CDR3 protein is CASSLDQVSGNTIYF. The CDR3 DNA is TGTGCCAGCAGCTTAGACCAAGTGTCGGGAAACACCATATATTTT. The chain links TRBV11-2 to TRBJ1-3; D uncertain. CDR1 is SGHAT, CDR2 FQNNGV, per germline. CDR3 length: 15 residues. V lost 0 bases and J 4 bases, leaving 10 bases between the germline ends.

The gene calls are TRBV6-6 and TRBJ2-7; D is undetermined. The CDR3 consists of 12 residues. V was cut by 6 bases and J by 5 bases, with 11 bases left in between. Germline loops: CDR1 MNHNY, CDR2 SVGAGI (reference sequence). CDR3 sequence reads: CASRGTADEQYF. The CDR3 DNA is TGTGCCAGCAGGGGAACGGCGGACGAGCAGTACTTC.

The rearrangement uses TRBV29-1 and TRBJ2-1; D unresolved. Trimming took off 8 bases at V and 0 bases at J, with 8 bases between the two ends. CDR1 is SQVTM, CDR2 ANQGSEA, per germline. The length of the CDR3 is 12 residues. CDR3 nucleotides: TGCAGCTCACATAGCTCCTACAATGAGCAGTTCTTC. It specifies CSSHSSYNEQFF.

V and J are TRBV6-5 and TRBJ1-5; D might be TRBD1 (5 bases). The CDR3 length is 14 residues. V was clipped by 6 bases and J by 4 bases, with 13 bases between them. CDR1 and CDR2 (germline): MNHEY, SVGAGI. DNA for the CDR3: TGTGCCAGCAGCCGGGACGGAGCAAATCAGCCCCAGCATTTT. As protein: CASSRDGANQPQHF.

Only one count was recorded for this clone. The J gene is TRBJ1-5, the V gene TRBV5-1; D remains ambiguous. CDR3 length: 15 amino acids. The V gene lost 0 bases and the J gene lost 4 bases, with 11 bases spanning the gap. Germline lookup yields CDR1 SGHRS and CDR2 YFSETQ. CDR3 coding DNA: TGCGCCAGCAGCTTGGATGGATCGGGGAATCAGCCCCAGCATTTT. It encodes CASSLDGSGNQPQHF.

This chain links TRBV10-3 with TRBJ1-1; D is ambiguous. Trimming removed 6 bases from V and 5 bases from J, with 10 bases in between. The CDR3 is made up of 12 amino acids. Germline loops: CDR1 ENHRY, CDR2 SYGVKD. CDR3 bases: TGTGCCATCAGGGAACCCTTAACTGAAGCTTTCTTT. Translation gives CAIREPLTEAFF.

The rearrangement joins TRBV2 to TRBJ2-1; TRBD2 aligns across 10 bases. V lost 7 bases to trimming and J lost 9 bases; unmatched junction nucleotides: 9. Germline V gene data show CDR1 as SNHLY and CDR2 as FYNNEI. The CDR3 covers 14 residues. In DNA form, the CDR3 reads TGTGCCAGCAACGAGCGGGGGGGCGCGGCTGAGCAGTTCTTC. Translating gives CASNERGGAAEQFF.

The chain employs TRBV10-2 and TRBJ1-1; no clear D. CDR3 length: 13 amino acids. Germline V gene data show CDR1 as WSHSY and CDR2 as SAAADI. The V and J ends lost 2 bases and 1 base respectively, with 5 bases between them. In DNA, the CDR3 is TGCGCCAGCAGTGAGAACGCGAACACTGAAGCTTTCTTT. Residues: CASSENANTEAFF.

V and J are TRBV7-2 and TRBJ2-5, with D unclear. The germline V and J ends were trimmed by 7 bases and 5 bases, with 14 bases remaining between them. The CDR3 has 13 residues. Germline V gene data show CDR1 as SGHTA and CDR2 as FQGNSA. This CDR3 reads CASTPSRRETQYF. CDR3 in DNA: TGTGCCAGCACCCCTTCCAGGCGTGAGACCCAGTACTTC.

A single count supports this clone. This chain links TRBV19 with TRBJ2-2, with 10 bases that match TRBD1. This CDR3 comprises 16 residues. V lost 4 bases, J lost 7 bases, and 9 bases stayed unmatched. Germline V gene data show CDR1 as LNHDA and CDR2 as SQIVND (reference sequence). CDR3 sequence reads: CASSTYVTGGSGELFF. Here the CDR3 DNA reads TGTGCCAGTAGTACGTATGTGACAGGGGGCAGCGGGGAGCTGTTTTTT.